One sample yielded the 14 T cell receptor beta chains listed below, sequenced in a study of naive and memory T cell subsets. An oligonucleotide containing a UMI was ligated to the 3' end of TCR cDNA. Four PCR rounds used nested alpha and beta constant region primers plus the SP2 primer. TCRdb ran MiXCR on the 5' RACE reads and lists one entry per CDR3 protein. The profile covers 55,000 to 70,000 distinct CDR3 sequences, with around 7.3% appearing a single time and around 9.7% taken by the ten largest. These receptor sequences come from a male donor in good health.

The V and J genes are TRBV18 and TRBJ2-4, with 10 bases lining up with TRBD1. This CDR3 comprises 16 residues. V trimming: 2 bases; J trimming: 6 bases; junction bases outside the gene matches: 7. CDR1 KGHSH and CDR2 LQKENI come from the germline V gene. CDR3 amino acids: CASSPILDRGGNIQYF. DNA of the CDR3: TGTGCCAGCTCACCAATTCTGGACAGGGGGGGAAACATTCAGTACTTC.

This clonotype was recorded a few times. The chain has TRBV7-6 and TRBJ2-3; D assignment may be TRBD1 or TRBD2 (5 bases each). Germline V CDR1 and CDR2: SGHVS, FNYEAQ. Trimming took off 4 bases at V and 4 bases at J, with 15 bases between the two ends. The CDR3 covers 15 residues. Here the CDR3 DNA reads TGTGCCAGCAGCTATGGACAAGGAGGCGCAGATACGCAGTATTTT. Translation: CASSYGQGGADTQYF.

This clonotype has just a few counts. The chain joins TRBV20-1 to TRBJ2-1; TRBD2 aligns across 8 bases. With 2 bases clipped from V and 9 bases from J, the junction kept 12 bases outside the gene matches. The CDR3 length is 15 residues. The germline CDR1 and CDR2 sequences are DFQATT and SNEGSKA (reference sequence). CDR3 loop: CSARPGGPSGSEQFF. Here the CDR3 DNA reads TGCAGTGCTAGACCGGGAGGGCCCAGCGGAAGTGAGCAGTTCTTC.

This clonotype was seen repeatedly, ten times or more. The chain links TRBV12-3 or TRBV12-4 to TRBJ1-4, with 7 bases matching TRBD1. The CDR3 is made up of 13 amino acids. With V trimmed by 3 bases and J by 13 bases, 8 bases remained unmatched. The CDR3 loop reads CASSFGPRGGLFF. The DNA of the CDR3 is TGTGCCAGCAGTTTTGGCCCCAGGGGGGGACTGTTTTTT.

This clonotype has a count of ten or more. The chain carries TRBV6-1 and TRBJ2-5; D ambiguous. The CDR3 is 15 residues long. Germline V CDR1 and CDR2: MNHNS, SASEGT. The germline V and J ends were trimmed by 2 bases and 1 base, with 11 bases remaining between them. The CDR3 DNA follows: TGTGCCAGCAGTGAACAAGGCTGGTTCCAAGAGACCCAGTACTTC. Amino acids: CASSEQGWFQETQYF.

This clonotype showed up just a few times. J is TRBJ2-1 and V is TRBV9; 10 bases fit TRBD1. V shed 0 bases, J shed 7 bases, and the junction held 4 bases outside the gene matches. The germline V gene encodes CDR1 SGDLS and CDR2 YYNGEE. The CDR3 has 15 amino acids. This CDR3 reads CASSVVGTGENEQFF. CDR3 nucleotide sequence: TGTGCCAGCAGCGTAGTGGGGACAGGGGAAAATGAGCAGTTCTTC.

This clonotype was counted many times. The chain is built from TRBV20-1 and TRBJ2-6; the match to TRBD1 covers 7 bases. The trim removed 3 bases at V and 2 bases at J, leaving 7 bases unmatched. The germline CDR1 and CDR2 sequences are DFQATT and SNEGSKA (reference sequence). This CDR3 has 16 amino acids. The CDR3 DNA is TGCAGTGCTAGGCACTCAGGACAGGCTGGGGCCAACGTCCTGACTTTC. Its protein product is CSARHSGQAGANVLTF.

In this sample, this clonotype turned up many times. This chain joins TRBV12-3 or TRBV12-4 and TRBJ2-5; the match to TRBD1 covers 9 bases. The V gene end was trimmed by 4 bases and the J gene end by 5 bases; junction bases not matched to a gene: 5. CDR3 length: 14 residues. The CDR3 DNA sequence: TGTGCCAGCAGTTCGGGACAGGGCGGGGAGACCCAGTACTTC. Its translation: CASSSGQGGETQYF.

The V call is TRBV4-2, the J call TRBJ1-1; no clear D gene. Germline CDR1 and CDR2: LGHNA and YNFKEQ. The V and J ends lost 0 bases and 1 base respectively, with 3 bases between them. This CDR3 region has 13 residues. The CDR3 here is CASSQDWNTEAFF. CDR3 nucleotide sequence: TGTGCCAGCAGCCAAGACTGGAACACTGAAGCTTTCTTT.

The V call is TRBV19, the J call TRBJ2-1, with 8 bases that match TRBD2. The germline CDR1 and CDR2 sequences are LNHDA and SQIVND (reference sequence). V was pared by 3 bases and J by 3 bases, with 10 bases of the junction left unmatched. This CDR3 comprises 17 residues. This CDR3 is CASSISIAGYVYNEQFF. The CDR3 DNA follows: TGTGCCAGTAGTATCTCTATAGCGGGATATGTCTACAATGAGCAGTTCTTC.

The chain couples TRBV19 to TRBJ2-1, with 10 bases lining up with TRBD2. The CDR3 has 14 amino acids. Germline values: CDR1 LNHDA, CDR2 SQIVND (reference sequence). V was clipped by 10 bases and J by 8 bases; unmatched bases: 11. CDR3 sequence (DNA): TGTGCCACCTCAGGGGCTAGCGGGAGCTATGAGCAGTTCTTC. Translation: CATSGASGSYEQFF.

V is TRBV6-1 and J is TRBJ2-6, with TRBD2 matching over 10 bases. The V segment lost 6 bases and the J segment 4 bases; nucleotides outside the gene matches: 15. CDR1 is MNHNS, CDR2 SASEGT, per germline. The CDR3 covers 19 residues. This CDR3 reads CASSVAGGGVLTGANVLTF. CDR3 sequence (DNA): TGTGCCAGCAGCGTAGCGGGGGGCGGAGTTTTAACCGGGGCCAACGTCCTGACTTTC.

A single count supports this clonotype. J is TRBJ2-7 and V is TRBV27; no firm D call. Germline CDR1 is MNHEY and CDR2 is SMNVEV (reference sequence). The CDR3 spans 12 residues. The V end lost 5 bases, the J end lost 2 bases, and 7 bases lay between the germline ends. The CDR3 spells CASSDETYEQYF. In DNA form, the CDR3 reads TGTGCCAGCAGTGACGAGACCTACGAGCAGTACTTC.

The gene calls are TRBV6-6 and TRBJ2-3; maybe TRBD2 (5 bases). There are 16 residues in the CDR3. The V and J ends lost 4 bases and 1 base respectively, with 15 bases between them. Per germline, CDR1 MNHNY and CDR2 SVGAGI (reference sequence). The CDR3: CASSSLGLAGTDTQYF. CDR3 coding DNA: TGTGCCAGCAGTTCCCTCGGGCTAGCCGGCACAGATACGCAGTATTTT.